The clone carrying this T cell receptor (beta chain) was seen only a few times. Its antigen is currently unknown. Germline lookup yields CDR1 DFQATT and CDR2 SNEGSKA (reference sequence). CDR3 length equals 13 residues. Germline trimming cut 3 bases from V and 2 bases from J; bases unmatched to any gene: 0. Time point in this sample: pre-sensitization, week 0. Sample treatment: therapeutic diphenylcyclopropenone sensitization with weekly scalp DPC. Each donor was an alopecia patient between 18 and 70 years of age who qualified for DPC. This sample is drawn from a study of human T cells and chemical hapten exposure. Looking at the study overall: The patient population, which was mostly female, had alopecia areata, totalis or universalis. Whole-study results and caveats: With DPC sensitization, TCRs exceeding 1 in 1000 frequency showed no change.

TCRdb reanalysed the RACE reads using MiXCR and keeps one entry per CDR3 protein. The sample holds 35,000 to 50,000 distinct CDR3 sequences; roughly 10% are singletons and the top ten take approximately 5.9%. This receptor was obtained from a man between 25 and 39 years old with alopecia areata. Some clones in this sample may be carry-over from other donors' samples. The J gene is TRBJ1-1, the V gene TRBV20-1; 10 positions agree with TRBD1. The material sequenced was whole blood, taken in connection with sensitization to the hapten diphenylcyclopropenone (DPC). CDR3 bases: TGCAGTGCTAGGACAGGGGGCAACACTGAAGCTTTCTTT. Translation gives CSARTGGNTEAFF.